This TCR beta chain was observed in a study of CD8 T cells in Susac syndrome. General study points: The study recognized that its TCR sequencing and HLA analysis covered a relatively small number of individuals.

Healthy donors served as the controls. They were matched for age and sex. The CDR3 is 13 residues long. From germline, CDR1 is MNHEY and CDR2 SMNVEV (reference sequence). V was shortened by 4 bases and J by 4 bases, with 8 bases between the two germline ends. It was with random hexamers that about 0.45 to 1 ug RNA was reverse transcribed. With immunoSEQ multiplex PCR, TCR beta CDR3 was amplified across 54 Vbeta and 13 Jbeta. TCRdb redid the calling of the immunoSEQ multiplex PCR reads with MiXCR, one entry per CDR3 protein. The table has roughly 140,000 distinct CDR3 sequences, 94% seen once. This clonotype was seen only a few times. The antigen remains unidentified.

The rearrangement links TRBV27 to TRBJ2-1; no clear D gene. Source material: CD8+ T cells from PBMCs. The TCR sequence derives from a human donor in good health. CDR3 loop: CASSSLGYNEQFF. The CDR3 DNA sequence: TGTGCCAGCAGTTCTCTAGGGTACAATGAGCAGTTCTTC.